This TCR beta chain is from a study of cytomegalovirus exposure and HLA in healthy donors. The PCR was carried out with 60 Vbeta primers and 13 Jbeta primers. Clones were read by immunoSEQ multiplex PCR, and TCRdb kept only the in-frame ones, dropping some. The sample includes about 170,000 clones, almost 75% seen only once; the top ten take roughly 5.4%. Among the donors, all were healthy bone marrow donors. This clone was recorded only once. Its antigen remains unidentified. Trimming at V came to 5 bases and at J to 1 base, leaving 4 bases not matched to a gene. Germline CDR1 SGHTA, CDR2 FQGNSA. The CDR3 length is 15 residues. General observations from the study: Later on, analysis showed that most CMV-associated TCR beta chains appeared to be HLA-restricted. The study reported that TCR beta sequences accurately predicted HLA-A and HLA-B alleles in most subjects. Later on, an analysis found that several of the most significant clusters appeared to be linked to common viral pathogens, which included parvovirus B19.

Sequenced sample: PBMCs. The TCR comes from a woman aged 18 to 35 in good health and CMV-seropositive. The chain joins TRBV7-2 to TRBJ2-2, with 7 bases lining up with TRBD1. CDR3 in DNA: TGTGCCAGCAGCCCGGGACAGAAGAACACCGGGGAGCTGTTTTTT. Protein sequence: CASSPGQKNTGELFF.